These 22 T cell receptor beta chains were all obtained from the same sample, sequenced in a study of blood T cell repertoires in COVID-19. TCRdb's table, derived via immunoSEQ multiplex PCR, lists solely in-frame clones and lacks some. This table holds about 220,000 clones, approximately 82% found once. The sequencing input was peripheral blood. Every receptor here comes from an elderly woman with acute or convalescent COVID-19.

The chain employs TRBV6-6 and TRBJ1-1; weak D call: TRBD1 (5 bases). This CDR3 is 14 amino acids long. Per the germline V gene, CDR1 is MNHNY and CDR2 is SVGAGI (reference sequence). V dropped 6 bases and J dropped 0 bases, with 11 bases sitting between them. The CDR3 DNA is TGTGCCAGCAGCCGACAGAACATGAACACTGAAGCTTTCTTT. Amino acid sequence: CASSRQNMNTEAFF.

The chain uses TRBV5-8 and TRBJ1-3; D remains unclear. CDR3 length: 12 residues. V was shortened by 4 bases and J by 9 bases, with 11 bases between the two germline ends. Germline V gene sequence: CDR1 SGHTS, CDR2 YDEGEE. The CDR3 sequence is CASSPGRGTIYF. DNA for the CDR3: TGTGCCAGCAGCCCTGGCCGAGGCACCATATATTTT.

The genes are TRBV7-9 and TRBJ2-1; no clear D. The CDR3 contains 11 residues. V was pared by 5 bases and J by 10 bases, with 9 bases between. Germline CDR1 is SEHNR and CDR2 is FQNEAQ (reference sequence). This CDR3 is CASSPLEEQFF. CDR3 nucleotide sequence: TGTGCCAGCAGCCCTTTAGAGGAGCAGTTCTTC.

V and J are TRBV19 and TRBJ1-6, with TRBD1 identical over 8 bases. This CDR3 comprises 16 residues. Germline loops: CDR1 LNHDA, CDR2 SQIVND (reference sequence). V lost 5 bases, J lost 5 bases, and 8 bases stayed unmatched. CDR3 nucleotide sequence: TGTGCCAGTAGTTCAACCGGACAGGGCGATAATTCACCCCTCCACTTT. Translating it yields CASSSTGQGDNSPLHF.

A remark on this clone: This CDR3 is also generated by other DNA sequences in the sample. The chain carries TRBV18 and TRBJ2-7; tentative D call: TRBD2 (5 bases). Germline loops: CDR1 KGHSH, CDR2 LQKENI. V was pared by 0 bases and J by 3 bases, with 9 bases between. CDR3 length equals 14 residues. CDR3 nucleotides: TGTGCCAGCTCACCACCGTCGGGGAGCTACGAGCAGTACTTC. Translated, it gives CASSPPSGSYEQYF.

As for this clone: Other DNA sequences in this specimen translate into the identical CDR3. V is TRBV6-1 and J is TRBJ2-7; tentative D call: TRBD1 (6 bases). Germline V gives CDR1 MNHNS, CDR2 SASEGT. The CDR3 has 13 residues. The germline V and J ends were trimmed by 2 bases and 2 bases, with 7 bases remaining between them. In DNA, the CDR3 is TGTGCCAGCAGTGAAACAGGGACCTACGAGCAGTACTTC. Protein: CASSETGTYEQYF.

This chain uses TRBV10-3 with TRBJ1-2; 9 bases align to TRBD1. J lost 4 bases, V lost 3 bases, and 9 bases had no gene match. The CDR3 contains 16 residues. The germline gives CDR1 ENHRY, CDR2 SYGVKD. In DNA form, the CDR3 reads TGTGCCATCAGTGATATCACCGGGACAGGGTCCTATGGCTACACCTTC. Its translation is CAISDITGTGSYGYTF.

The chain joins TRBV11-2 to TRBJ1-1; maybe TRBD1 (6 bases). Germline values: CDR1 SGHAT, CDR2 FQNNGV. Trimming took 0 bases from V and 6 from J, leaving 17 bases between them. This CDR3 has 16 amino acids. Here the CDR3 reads CASSLDNHRVVPEAFF. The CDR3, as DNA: TGTGCCAGCAGCTTAGATAATCACAGGGTAGTCCCTGAAGCTTTCTTT. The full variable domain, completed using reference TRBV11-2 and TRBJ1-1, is EAGVAQSPRYKIIEKRQSVAFWCNPISGHATLYWYQQILGQGPKLLIQFQNNGVVDDSQLPKDRFSAERLKGVDSTLKIQPAKLEDSAVYLCASSLDNHRVVPEAFFGQGTRLTVV.

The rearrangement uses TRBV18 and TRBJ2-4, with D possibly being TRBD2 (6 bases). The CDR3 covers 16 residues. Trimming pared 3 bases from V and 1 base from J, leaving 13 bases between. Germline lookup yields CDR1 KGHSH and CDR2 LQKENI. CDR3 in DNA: TGTGCCAGCTCACCCAAGGTTCGGGGGGCCAAAAACATTCAGTACTTC. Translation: CASSPKVRGAKNIQYF.

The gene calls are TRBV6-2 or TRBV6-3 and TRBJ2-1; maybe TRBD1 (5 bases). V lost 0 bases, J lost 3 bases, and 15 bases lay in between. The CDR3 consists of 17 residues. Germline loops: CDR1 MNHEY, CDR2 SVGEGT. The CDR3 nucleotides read TGTGCCAGCAGTTACTCCCGACAGCTATACTACTACAATGAGCAGTTCTTC. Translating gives CASSYSRQLYYYNEQFF.

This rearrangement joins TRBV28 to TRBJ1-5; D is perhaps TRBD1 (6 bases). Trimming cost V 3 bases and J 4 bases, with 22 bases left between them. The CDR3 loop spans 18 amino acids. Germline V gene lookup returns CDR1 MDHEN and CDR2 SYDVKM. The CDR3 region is CASSLGGSRGAVNQPQHF. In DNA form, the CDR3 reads TGTGCCAGCAGTTTGGGGGGATCTCGGGGGGCGGTTAATCAGCCCCAGCATTTT.

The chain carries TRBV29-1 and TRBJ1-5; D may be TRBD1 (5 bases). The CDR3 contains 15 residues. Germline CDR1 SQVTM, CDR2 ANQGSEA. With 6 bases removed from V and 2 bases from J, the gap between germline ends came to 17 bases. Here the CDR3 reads CSVAWDYLGNQPQHF. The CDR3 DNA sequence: TGCAGCGTCGCTTGGGACTATCTAGGCAATCAGCCCCAGCATTTT.

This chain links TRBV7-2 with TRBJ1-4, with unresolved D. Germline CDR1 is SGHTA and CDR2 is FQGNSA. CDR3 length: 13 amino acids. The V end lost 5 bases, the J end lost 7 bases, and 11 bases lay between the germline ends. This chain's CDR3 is CASSAGRGEKLFF. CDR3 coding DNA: TGTGCCAGCAGCGCCGGTCGTGGTGAAAAACTGTTTTTT. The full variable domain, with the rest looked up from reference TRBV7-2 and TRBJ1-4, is GAGVSQSPSNKVTEKGKDVELRCDPISGHTALYWYRQSLGQGLEFLIYFQGNSAPDKSGLPSDRFSAERTGGSVSTLTIQRTQQEDSAVYLCASSAGRGEKLFFGSGTQLSVL.

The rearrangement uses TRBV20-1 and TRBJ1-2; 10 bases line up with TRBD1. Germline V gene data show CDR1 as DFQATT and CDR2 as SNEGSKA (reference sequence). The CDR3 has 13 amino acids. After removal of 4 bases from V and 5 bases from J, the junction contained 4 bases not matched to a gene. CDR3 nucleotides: TGCAGTGCTAATGACAGGGGGCTGTATGGCTACACCTTC. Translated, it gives CSANDRGLYGYTF.

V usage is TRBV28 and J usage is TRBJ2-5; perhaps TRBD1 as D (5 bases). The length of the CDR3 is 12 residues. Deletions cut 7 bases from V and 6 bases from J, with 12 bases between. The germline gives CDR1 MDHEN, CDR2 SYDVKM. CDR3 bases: TGTGCCAGCACCACCTCAGGGAAGACCCAGTACTTC. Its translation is CASTTSGKTQYF.

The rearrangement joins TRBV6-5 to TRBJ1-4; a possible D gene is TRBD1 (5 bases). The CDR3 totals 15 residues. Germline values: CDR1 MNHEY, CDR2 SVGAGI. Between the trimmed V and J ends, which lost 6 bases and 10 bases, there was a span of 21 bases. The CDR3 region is CASSSNSAREGKLFF. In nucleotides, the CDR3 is TGTGCCAGCAGCAGTAACAGCGCCAGGGAAGGAAAACTGTTTTTT.

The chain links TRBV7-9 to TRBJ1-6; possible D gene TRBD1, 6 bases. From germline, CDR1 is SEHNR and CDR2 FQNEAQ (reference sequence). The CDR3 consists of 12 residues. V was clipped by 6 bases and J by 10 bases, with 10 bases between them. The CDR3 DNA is TGTGCCAGCAGTTCAGGGGTCTCACCCCTCCACTTT. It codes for CASSSGVSPLHF. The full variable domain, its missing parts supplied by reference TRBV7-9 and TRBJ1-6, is DTGVSQNPRHKITKRGQNVTFRCDPISEHNRLYWYRQTLGQGPEFLTYFQNEAQLEKSRLLSDRFSAERPKGSFSTLEIQRTEQGDSAMYLCASSSGVSPLHFGNGTRLTVT.

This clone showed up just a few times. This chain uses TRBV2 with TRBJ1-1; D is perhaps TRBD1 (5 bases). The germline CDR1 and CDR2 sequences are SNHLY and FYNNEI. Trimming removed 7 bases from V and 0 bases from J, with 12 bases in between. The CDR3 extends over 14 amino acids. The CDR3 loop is CASKRTFLNTEAFF. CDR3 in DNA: TGTGCCAGCAAAAGGACATTCCTGAACACTGAAGCTTTCTTT.

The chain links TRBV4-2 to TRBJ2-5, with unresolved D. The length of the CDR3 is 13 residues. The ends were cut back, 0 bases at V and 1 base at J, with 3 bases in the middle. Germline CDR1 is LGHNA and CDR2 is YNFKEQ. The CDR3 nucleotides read TGTGCCAGCAGCCAAGATCGCCAAGAGACCCAGTACTTC. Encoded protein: CASSQDRQETQYF.

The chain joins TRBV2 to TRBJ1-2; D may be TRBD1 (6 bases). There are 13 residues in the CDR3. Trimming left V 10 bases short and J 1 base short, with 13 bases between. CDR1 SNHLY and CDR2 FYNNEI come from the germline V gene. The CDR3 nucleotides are TGTGCCAATCGGGGGGGGCTTAACTATGGCTACACCTTC. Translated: CANRGGLNYGYTF.

The CDR3 DNA is TGTGCCAGCACTGCCCGGAACTATGGCTACACCTTC. Amino acids: CASTARNYGYTF. The chain is built from TRBV6-6 and TRBJ1-2; D not resolved. The CDR3 has 12 residues. V was trimmed by 7 bases and J by 2 bases, leaving 8 bases between them. Germline V gene sequence: CDR1 MNHNY, CDR2 SVGAGI (reference sequence).

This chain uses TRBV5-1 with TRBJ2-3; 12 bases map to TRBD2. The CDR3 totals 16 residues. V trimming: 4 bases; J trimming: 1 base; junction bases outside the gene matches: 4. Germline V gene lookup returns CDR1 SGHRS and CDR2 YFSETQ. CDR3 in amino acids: CASSRTSGAGTDTQYF. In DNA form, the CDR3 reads TGCGCCAGCAGCCGGACTAGCGGGGCAGGCACAGATACGCAGTATTTT.